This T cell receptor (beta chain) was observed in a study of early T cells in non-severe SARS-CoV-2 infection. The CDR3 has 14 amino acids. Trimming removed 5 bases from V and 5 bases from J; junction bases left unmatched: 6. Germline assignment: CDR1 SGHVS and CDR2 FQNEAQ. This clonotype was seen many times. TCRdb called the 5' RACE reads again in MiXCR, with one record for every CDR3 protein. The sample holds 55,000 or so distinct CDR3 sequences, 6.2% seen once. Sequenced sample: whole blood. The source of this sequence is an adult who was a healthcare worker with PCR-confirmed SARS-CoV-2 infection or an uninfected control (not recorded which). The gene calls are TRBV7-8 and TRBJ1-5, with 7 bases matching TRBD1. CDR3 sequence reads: CASSPTGKYQPQHF. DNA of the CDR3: TGTGCCAGCAGCCCGACAGGGAAATATCAGCCCCAGCATTTT.